A selection of T cell receptor beta chains follows, all from one sample in a study of immune cell composition in non-small cell lung cancer. The method was immunoSEQ multiplex PCR; TCRdb's version includes in-frame clones alone and lacks a portion of them. The sample yields about 4,900 clones, just over 75% seen once. Specimen: lung tumor tissue. These receptors all come from a human donor with non-small cell lung cancer. Both conserved end residues are part of each CDR3. D genes are given only for firm matches. Only part of the rows carry a size: once, few, many, or a class if the clone is expanded.

cdr3_aa: CASSPSWTSGTDTQYF; cdr3_nt: TGTGCCAGCAGCCCTAGTTGGACTAGCGGCACAGATACGCAGTATTTT; v_call: TRBV11-2; clone_size: .; j_call: TRBJ2-3; d_call: TRBD2; cdr3_length: 16
cdr3_aa: CASSTRQGADNEQFF; cdr3_nt: TGTGCCAGCAGCACTCGACAGGGGGCAGACAATGAGCAGTTCTTC; v_call: TRBV7-8; clone_size: .; j_call: TRBJ2-1; d_call: TRBD1; cdr3_length: 15
cdr3_aa: CASSLEGSTHEAFF; cdr3_nt: TGTGCCAGCAGCCTCGAGGGCAGCACCCATGAAGCTTTCTTT; v_call: TRBV5-4; clone_size: few; j_call: TRBJ1-1; d_call: .; cdr3_length: 14
cdr3_aa: CASSLAQGQGREKLFF; cdr3_nt: TGTGCCAGCAGCTTAGCGCAGGGACAGGGGCGGGAAAAACTGTTTTTT; v_call: TRBV7-8; clone_size: .; j_call: TRBJ1-4; d_call: TRBD1; cdr3_length: 16
cdr3_aa: CASSPVSGERRSAQYF; cdr3_nt: TGTGCCAGCAGCCCTGTGTCAGGGGAGAGAAGATCGGCCCAGTACTTC; v_call: TRBV7-9; clone_size: once; j_call: TRBJ2-5; d_call: .; cdr3_length: 16
cdr3_aa: CAISEELAGGPFNNEQFF; cdr3_nt: TGTGCCATCAGTGAGGAACTAGCGGGAGGGCCGTTTAACAATGAGCAGTTCTTC; v_call: TRBV10-3; clone_size: .; j_call: TRBJ2-1; d_call: TRBD2; cdr3_length: 18
cdr3_aa: CASGFRGQGEKGNTIYF; cdr3_nt: TGTGCTAGTGGTTTTCGGGGACAGGGGGAGAAAGGAAACACCATATATTTT; v_call: TRBV12-5; clone_size: .; j_call: TRBJ1-3; d_call: TRBD1; cdr3_length: 17
cdr3_aa: CSVEMDRGRSEKLFF; cdr3_nt: TGCAGCGTTGAAATGGACAGGGGGCGAAGTGAAAAACTGTTTTTT; v_call: TRBV29-1; clone_size: .; j_call: TRBJ1-4; d_call: TRBD1; cdr3_length: 15
cdr3_aa: CASTRQGIHEQYF; cdr3_nt: TGTGCCAGCACCCGACAGGGTATCCACGAGCAGTACTTC; v_call: TRBV6-5; clone_size: few; j_call: TRBJ2-7; d_call: TRBD1; cdr3_length: 13
cdr3_aa: CATSRGLAGVDEQFF; cdr3_nt: TGTGCCACCAGCAGGGGACTAGCGGGAGTGGATGAGCAGTTCTTC; v_call: TRBV15; clone_size: once; j_call: TRBJ2-1; d_call: TRBD2; cdr3_length: 15
cdr3_aa: CASSSQQGSSTDTQYF; cdr3_nt: TGTGCCAGCAGCTCCCAACAGGGATCTAGCACAGATACGCAGTATTTT; v_call: TRBV7-6; clone_size: .; j_call: TRBJ2-3; d_call: .; cdr3_length: 16
cdr3_aa: CASSTRQGGNEKLFF; cdr3_nt: TGTGCCAGCAGCACACGACAGGGAGGTAATGAAAAACTGTTTTTT; v_call: TRBV12-1; clone_size: .; j_call: TRBJ1-4; d_call: .; cdr3_length: 15
cdr3_aa: CAWSVGLPMEKLFF; cdr3_nt: TGTGCCTGGAGTGTAGGACTCCCGATGGAAAAACTGTTTTTT; v_call: TRBV30; clone_size: .; j_call: TRBJ1-4; d_call: .; cdr3_length: 14
cdr3_aa: CASSSTTSQGATNEKLFF; cdr3_nt: TGTGCCAGCAGCTCCACCACTTCTCAGGGGGCAACTAATGAAAAACTGTTTTTT; v_call: TRBV13; clone_size: .; j_call: TRBJ1-4; d_call: TRBD1; cdr3_length: 18
cdr3_aa: CASGSFGTLSYEQYF; cdr3_nt: TGTGCTAGTGGCTCGTTCGGGACACTATCCTACGAGCAGTACTTC; v_call: TRBV12-5; clone_size: .; j_call: TRBJ2-7; d_call: .; cdr3_length: 15
cdr3_aa: CASSMSGGKFTDTQYF; cdr3_nt: TGTGCCAGCAGCATGAGCGGGGGGAAATTCACAGATACGCAGTATTTT; v_call: TRBV7-3; clone_size: once; j_call: TRBJ2-3; d_call: TRBD2; cdr3_length: 16
cdr3_aa: CASSSAGLNVRDRDGYTF; cdr3_nt: TGTGCCAGCAGCTCAGCCGGACTAAACGTGAGGGACAGGGATGGCTACACCTTC; v_call: TRBV7-9; clone_size: .; j_call: TRBJ1-2; d_call: TRBD1; cdr3_length: 18
cdr3_aa: CASSPRLGVTEAFF; cdr3_nt: TGTGCCAGCAGCCCCAGGTTAGGGGTCACTGAAGCTTTCTTT; v_call: TRBV7-6; clone_size: .; j_call: TRBJ1-1; d_call: .; cdr3_length: 14
cdr3_aa: CAWSELVGSYNEQFF; cdr3_nt: TGTGCCTGGAGCGAACTAGTGGGGTCCTACAATGAGCAGTTCTTC; v_call: TRBV30; clone_size: .; j_call: TRBJ2-1; d_call: .; cdr3_length: 15
cdr3_aa: CASSLGQDNSPLHF; cdr3_nt: TGTGCCAGCAGCTTAGGGCAGGATAATTCACCCCTCCACTTT; v_call: TRBV7-9; clone_size: .; j_call: TRBJ1-6; d_call: .; cdr3_length: 14
cdr3_aa: CASSLAKTGNTEAFF; cdr3_nt: TGTGCCAGCAGCTTAGCTAAAACAGGGAACACTGAAGCTTTCTTT; v_call: TRBV5-5; clone_size: large; j_call: TRBJ1-1; d_call: .; cdr3_length: 15
cdr3_aa: CASSQVGGTGELFF; cdr3_nt: TGCGCCAGCAGCCAAGTGGGAGGTACCGGGGAGCTGTTTTTT; v_call: TRBV4-3; clone_size: .; j_call: TRBJ2-2; d_call: .; cdr3_length: 14
cdr3_aa: CAWSVGRGNQPQHF; cdr3_nt: TGTGCCTGGAGTGTGGGCAGGGGTAATCAGCCCCAGCATTTT; v_call: TRBV30; clone_size: .; j_call: TRBJ1-5; d_call: .; cdr3_length: 14
cdr3_aa: CASTRGRGSGANVLTF; cdr3_nt: TGCGCCAGCACGAGGGGGAGGGGCTCTGGGGCCAACGTCCTGACTTTC; v_call: TRBV5-1; clone_size: .; j_call: TRBJ2-6; d_call: .; cdr3_length: 16
cdr3_aa: CASSLGQGEGRDGYTF; cdr3_nt: TGCGCCAGCAGCTTGGGGCAGGGGGAAGGAAGAGACGGCTACACCTTC; v_call: TRBV5-1; clone_size: once; j_call: TRBJ1-2; d_call: TRBD1; cdr3_length: 16
cdr3_aa: CASSPGRHEQYF; cdr3_nt: TGCGCCAGCAGTCCAGGCAGGCACGAGCAGTACTTC; v_call: TRBV10-2; clone_size: .; j_call: TRBJ2-7; d_call: .; cdr3_length: 12
cdr3_aa: CASSESGGGVKTQYF; cdr3_nt: TGTGCCAGCAGTGAATCTGGCGGGGGGGTTAAGACCCAGTACTTC; v_call: TRBV2; clone_size: .; j_call: TRBJ2-5; d_call: TRBD2; cdr3_length: 15
cdr3_aa: CASSSTGTAYEQYF; cdr3_nt: TGTGCCAGCTCATCGACCGGGACAGCCTACGAGCAGTACTTC; v_call: TRBV18; clone_size: .; j_call: TRBJ2-7; d_call: TRBD1; cdr3_length: 14
cdr3_aa: CASSLTLNTEAFF; cdr3_nt: TGTGCCAGCAGCTTAACACTGAACACTGAAGCTTTCTTT; v_call: TRBV7-9; clone_size: .; j_call: TRBJ1-1; d_call: .; cdr3_length: 13
cdr3_aa: CASSLLLANEQFF; cdr3_nt: TGTGCCAGCAGCTTATTGCTAGCCAATGAGCAGTTCTTC; v_call: TRBV7-2; clone_size: .; j_call: TRBJ2-1; d_call: .; cdr3_length: 13
cdr3_aa: CASMRQMNTEAFF; cdr3_nt: TGTGCCAGCATGAGACAGATGAACACTGAAGCTTTCTTT; v_call: TRBV27; clone_size: .; j_call: TRBJ1-1; d_call: .; cdr3_length: 13
cdr3_aa: CASSLLHKNTEAFF; cdr3_nt: TGTGCCAGCAGCTTATTGCACAAGAACACTGAAGCTTTCTTT; v_call: TRBV7-9; clone_size: .; j_call: TRBJ1-1; d_call: .; cdr3_length: 14
cdr3_aa: CASSQNQPQHF; cdr3_nt: TGTGCCAGCAGTCAGAATCAGCCCCAGCATTTT; v_call: TRBV6-6; clone_size: .; j_call: TRBJ1-5; d_call: .; cdr3_length: 11
cdr3_aa: CASIGTGASHSYNEQFF; cdr3_nt: TGTGCCAGCATTGGGACAGGGGCTTCTCACTCCTACAATGAGCAGTTCTTC; v_call: TRBV27; clone_size: .; j_call: TRBJ2-1; d_call: TRBD1; cdr3_length: 17
cdr3_aa: CASSLEAGAAAGDTQYF; cdr3_nt: TGTGCCAGCAGCTTAGAGGCAGGGGCTGCGGCTGGAGATACGCAGTATTTT; v_call: TRBV7-9; clone_size: .; j_call: TRBJ2-3; d_call: .; cdr3_length: 17
cdr3_aa: CARSPPTSGRMHEQYF; cdr3_nt: TGTGCCAGAAGCCCTCCGACTAGCGGGAGAATGCACGAGCAGTACTTC; v_call: TRBV7-5; clone_size: .; j_call: TRBJ2-7; d_call: .; cdr3_length: 16
cdr3_aa: CASSYYSTEAFF; cdr3_nt: TGTGCCAGCAGTTACTATAGCACTGAAGCTTTCTTT; v_call: TRBV6-5; clone_size: .; j_call: TRBJ1-1; d_call: .; cdr3_length: 12
cdr3_aa: CASRELDNEQFF; cdr3_nt: TGTGCCAGCCGGGAGCTAGACAATGAGCAGTTCTTC; v_call: TRBV6-5; clone_size: .; j_call: TRBJ2-1; d_call: .; cdr3_length: 12
cdr3_aa: CASSQCRGYAEQYF; cdr3_nt: TGCGCCAGCAGTCAATGCCGGGGTTATGCCGAGCAGTACTTC; v_call: TRBV23-1; clone_size: .; j_call: TRBJ2-7; d_call: .; cdr3_length: 14
cdr3_aa: CASSIGTTARMNTEAFF; cdr3_nt: TGTGCCAGTAGTATAGGGACAACCGCCCGGATGAACACTGAAGCTTTCTTT; v_call: TRBV19; clone_size: .; j_call: TRBJ1-1; d_call: .; cdr3_length: 17
cdr3_aa: CASGLKRDLNINQPQHF; cdr3_nt: TGTGCCAGCGGACTAAAACGGGACTTAAACATTAATCAGCCCCAGCATTTT; v_call: TRBV27; clone_size: .; j_call: TRBJ1-5; d_call: .; cdr3_length: 17
cdr3_aa: CASSPGTGLGETQYF; cdr3_nt: TGTGCCAGCAGCCCCGGGACAGGGTTGGGGGAGACCCAGTACTTC; v_call: TRBV27; clone_size: .; j_call: TRBJ2-5; d_call: TRBD1; cdr3_length: 15
cdr3_aa: CASSLELGNTIYF; cdr3_nt: TGTGCCAGCAGCTTAGAACTCGGGAACACCATATATTTT; v_call: TRBV7-8; clone_size: few; j_call: TRBJ1-3; d_call: .; cdr3_length: 13
cdr3_aa: CASSSLAGVPGELFF; cdr3_nt: TGCGCCAGCAGCTCTCTAGCGGGAGTGCCCGGGGAGCTGTTTTTT; v_call: TRBV5-1; clone_size: .; j_call: TRBJ2-2; d_call: TRBD2; cdr3_length: 15
cdr3_aa: CATSRDAASGRPEQFF; cdr3_nt: TGTGCCACCAGCAGAGATGCGGCTAGCGGGAGACCCGAGCAGTTCTTC; v_call: TRBV15; clone_size: few; j_call: TRBJ2-1; d_call: TRBD2; cdr3_length: 16
cdr3_aa: CASSIGQGAQPQHF; cdr3_nt: TGTGCCAGTAGTATAGGACAGGGGGCCCAGCCCCAGCATTTT; v_call: TRBV19; clone_size: .; j_call: TRBJ1-5; d_call: TRBD1; cdr3_length: 14
cdr3_aa: CASSREVSNEQFF; cdr3_nt: TGTGCCAGCAGTAGGGAGGTCTCCAATGAGCAGTTCTTC; v_call: TRBV25-1; clone_size: .; j_call: TRBJ2-1; d_call: .; cdr3_length: 13